Presented here are 31 T cell receptor beta chains from one specimen sequenced in a study of blood T cell repertoires in COVID-19. Only in-frame clones appear in the TCRdb table, and some are missing; sequencing was by immunoSEQ multiplex PCR. This table has 200,000 or so clones, around nine tenths appearing once. Sequencing was carried out using peripheral blood. The receptors were gathered from a woman aged 55 to 70 with acute or convalescent COVID-19.

This chain uses TRBV18 with TRBJ1-6; D unclear. The V end was cut by 2 bases, the J end by 8 bases, with 7 bases between. The germline gives CDR1 KGHSH, CDR2 LQKENI. The CDR3 is 13 residues long. CDR3 sequence reads: CASSPSRDSPLHF. DNA of the CDR3: TGTGCCAGCTCACCATCGAGGGATTCACCCCTCCACTTT.

This chain joins TRBV19 and TRBJ1-2; D gene unclear. The CDR3 runs to 14 residues. Germline V gene sequence: CDR1 LNHDA, CDR2 SQIVND (reference sequence). V was clipped by 3 bases and J by 4 bases, with 12 bases between them. The CDR3 here is CASSITGIRYGYTF. The CDR3 DNA reads as TGTGCCAGTAGTATTACCGGGATACGCTATGGCTACACCTTC.

The rearrangement uses TRBV19 and TRBJ1-1; maybe TRBD1 (5 bases). Trimming stripped 8 bases from V and 4 bases from J, with 17 bases between. Germline V CDR1 and CDR2: LNHDA, SQIVND (reference sequence). The CDR3 totals 14 residues. The DNA for the CDR3 is TGTGCCAGTCACCCCGACAGTCGAAGCACTGAAGCTTTCTTT. The encoded protein is CASHPDSRSTEAFF.

The chain carries TRBV4-2 and TRBJ1-1; 7 nucleotides agree with TRBD1. There are 19 residues in the CDR3. From germline, CDR1 is LGHNA and CDR2 YNFKEQ. The ends lost 3 bases at V and 1 base at J; junction bases unmatched: 17. CDR3 nucleotides: TGTGCCAGCAGCCAGATCACGACAAGGGGGCCAAGGGAGAACACTGAAGCTTTCTTT. Protein product: CASSQITTRGPRENTEAFF.

The J gene is TRBJ2-5, the V gene TRBV5-1; 13 bases are shared with TRBD2. Germline trimming cut 5 bases from V and 3 bases from J; bases unmatched to any gene: 4. CDR3 length: 15 amino acids. Germline CDR1 reads SGHRS; CDR2 reads YFSETQ. CDR3 loop: CASRKGTSGEETQYF. In nucleotides, the CDR3 is TGCGCCAGCAGGAAAGGGACTAGCGGGGAAGAGACCCAGTACTTC.

This clone showed up just a few times. The CDR3 nucleotides are TGTGCCAGCAGCATCTACTCCTACAATGAGCAGTTCTTC. Translating it yields CASSIYSYNEQFF. The V gene is TRBV12-3 or TRBV12-4, the J gene TRBJ2-1; D gene uncertain. The CDR3 spans 13 residues. V was cut by 6 bases and J by 0 bases, with 6 bases left in between.

The CDR3: CASSFGLGNTEAFF. For the CDR3, the DNA is TGTGCCAGCTCATTCGGACTCGGGAACACTGAAGCTTTCTTT. The chain combines TRBV18 with TRBJ1-1, with D uncertain. Germline assignment: CDR1 KGHSH and CDR2 LQKENI. V was trimmed by 5 bases and J by 1 base, leaving 11 bases between them. This CDR3 has 14 residues.

The genes are TRBV7-6 and TRBJ2-3, with a possible D match to TRBD1 (5 bases). V gave up 1 base and J gave up 1 base, with 9 bases separating them. Germline CDR1 is SGHVS and CDR2 is FNYEAQ. The CDR3 is 15 residues long. CDR3 sequence reads: CASSLVMTGTDTQYF. In nucleotides, the CDR3 is TGTGCCAGCAGCTTAGTGATGACAGGCACAGATACGCAGTATTTT.

This chain uses TRBV9 with TRBJ2-3; tentatively, D is TRBD2 (7 bases). The germline V and J ends were trimmed by 0 bases and 2 bases, with 10 bases remaining between them. The CDR3 is made up of 15 amino acids. Germline-derived CDR1 and CDR2 are SGDLS and YYNGEE. CDR3 region: CASSVGGGITDTQYF. CDR3 coding DNA: TGTGCCAGCAGCGTAGGGGGGGGCATCACAGATACGCAGTATTTT.

The rearrangement joins TRBV5-6 to TRBJ1-3; unclear D gene. The CDR3 sequence is 17 residues long. Per the germline V gene, CDR1 is SGHDT and CDR2 is YYEEEE. V lost 0 bases and J 0 bases, leaving 13 bases between the germline ends. The CDR3 DNA reads TGTGCCAGCAGCTTGGCAGGTCGGGGATCCTCTGGAAACACCATATATTTT. Its protein is CASSLAGRGSSGNTIYF. Variable domain in full (rest from reference TRBV5-6 and TRBJ1-3): DAGVTQSPTHLIKTRGQQVTLRCSPKSGHDTVSWYQQALGQGPQFIFQYYEEEERQRGNFPDRFSGHQFPNYSSELNVNALLLGDSALYLCASSLAGRGSSGNTIYFGEGSWLTVV.

This sequence joins TRBV5-4 and TRBJ2-1; 7 nucleotides line up with TRBD1. This CDR3 comprises 15 residues. The J segment lost 8 bases and the V segment lost 3 bases, leaving 11 bases of the junction unmatched. Looked up from germline, CDR1 is SGHNT and CDR2 is YYREEE (reference sequence). CDR3 in amino acids: CASSSRQGGQDEQFF. CDR3 DNA sequence: TGTGCCAGCAGCTCCCGACAGGGTGGGCAGGATGAGCAGTTCTTC.

The rearrangement links TRBV5-1 to TRBJ2-1; 8 nucleotides agree with TRBD1. Germline CDR1 reads SGHRS; CDR2 reads YFSETQ. After removal of 1 base from V and 7 bases from J, the junction contained 7 bases not matched to a gene. The CDR3 extends over 15 amino acids. CDR3 nucleotide sequence: TGCGCCAGCAGCTTGTCAGGGGGCGCTTCAAATGAGCAGTTCTTC. Its protein is CASSLSGGASNEQFF.

This clone was seen more than once but under ten times. V and J are TRBV2 and TRBJ1-4, with 10 nucleotides matching TRBD1. CDR1 is SNHLY and CDR2 is FYNNEI in the germline V gene. CDR3 length equals 17 residues. J lost 2 bases, V lost 6 bases, and 9 bases had no gene match. CDR3 coding DNA: TGTGCCAGCAGAGAGGGACAGGGGTCGTTGACTAATGAAAAACTGTTTTTT. Translated, it gives CASREGQGSLTNEKLFF.

The chain joins TRBV2 to TRBJ2-2; weak D call: TRBD1 (5 bases). This CDR3 is built from 14 residues. The germline gives CDR1 SNHLY, CDR2 FYNNEI. Trimming left V 6 bases short and J 6 bases short, with 14 bases between. The DNA for the CDR3 is TGTGCCAGCAGACAGGTTCGAGAGTCCGGGGAGCTGTTTTTT. It yields the protein CASRQVRESGELFF.

This clone was found once. The chain employs TRBV6-1 and TRBJ1-1, with 7 nucleotides matching TRBD1. Germline trimming cut 4 bases from V and 4 bases from J; bases unmatched to any gene: 12. The CDR3 runs to 16 residues. Germline CDR1 and CDR2: MNHNS and SASEGT. CDR3 region: CASSAWSRQGATEAFF. CDR3 in DNA: TGTGCCAGCAGTGCTTGGTCCCGACAGGGTGCCACTGAAGCTTTCTTT.

The chain joins TRBV28 to TRBJ2-5; 7 bases match TRBD1. The J segment lost 2 bases and the V segment lost 1 base, leaving 7 bases of the junction unmatched. The CDR3 is 16 amino acids. The germline V gene encodes CDR1 MDHEN and CDR2 SYDVKM. The DNA for the CDR3 is TGTGCCAGCAGTTTATCCGGGACAGTCCTTCAAGAGACCCAGTACTTC. Translated: CASSLSGTVLQETQYF.

The V call is TRBV7-2, the J call TRBJ1-2, with 7 bases identical to TRBD1. CDR1 and CDR2 (germline): SGHTA, FQGNSA. This CDR3 region has 15 residues. V lost 5 bases to trimming and J lost 0 bases; unmatched junction nucleotides: 6. The CDR3 spells CASSLGTAANYGYTF. The CDR3 DNA reads TGTGCCAGCAGCCTTGGGACAGCAGCTAACTATGGCTACACCTTC.

This chain uses TRBV6-6 with TRBJ2-5; TRBD1 agrees at 11 bases. The CDR3 loop spans 14 amino acids. The V gene's germline CDR1 is MNHNY and CDR2 SVGAGI (reference sequence). V shed 4 bases and J 7 bases; nucleotides not matched to a gene: 5. The CDR3 spells CASSSGGTGGTQYF. Written as DNA, the CDR3 is TGTGCCAGCAGTTCTGGTGGGACAGGGGGGACCCAGTACTTC.

The chain couples TRBV30 to TRBJ1-5; the D gene is possibly TRBD1 (6 bases). This CDR3 comprises 13 residues. Deletions cut 4 bases from V and 4 bases from J, with 11 bases between. From germline, CDR1 is GTSNPN and CDR2 SVGIG (reference sequence). The CDR3 DNA reads as TGTGCCTGGAATATACAGGGAAATCAGCCCCAGCATTTT. This encodes CAWNIQGNQPQHF.

The chain is built from TRBV7-2 and TRBJ1-2, with 9 bases identical to TRBD1. Trimming removed 5 bases from V and 4 bases from J; junction bases left unmatched: 5. Germline V lookup: CDR1 SGHTA, CDR2 FQGNSA. This CDR3 comprises 14 residues. Here the CDR3 DNA reads TGTGCCAGCAGCCCGATGACAGGGGGCTATGGCTACACCTTC. Translating it yields CASSPMTGGYGYTF.

This sequence joins TRBV29-1 and TRBJ1-2; 9 positions agree with TRBD1. Germline-derived CDR1 and CDR2 are SQVTM and ANQGSEA. With 4 bases clipped from V and 4 bases from J, the junction kept 7 bases outside the gene matches. This CDR3 region has 14 residues. The CDR3 DNA is TGCAGCGTTGGACAGGGGGTTGGGCTCTATGGCTACACCTTC. It translates to CSVGQGVGLYGYTF. Variable domain in full (rest from reference TRBV29-1 and TRBJ1-2): SAVISQKPSRDICQRGTSLTIQCQVDSQVTMMFWYRQQPGQSLTLIATANQGSEATYESGFVIDKFPISRPNLTFSTLTVSNMSPEDSSIYLCSVGQGVGLYGYTFGSGTRLTVV.

The chain couples TRBV15 to TRBJ1-5; 7 bases line up with TRBD1. The CDR3 has 12 residues. J gave up 6 bases and V 8 bases, and 4 bases lay outside the gene matches. CDR1 and CDR2 (germline): LNHNV, YYDKDF (reference sequence). The CDR3 DNA reads TGTGCCACCGGAGAGGGGGCTCAGCCCCAGCATTTT. Amino acid sequence: CATGEGAQPQHF.

V is TRBV19 and J is TRBJ2-4, with no clear D. The CDR3 covers 17 residues. From germline, CDR1 is LNHDA and CDR2 SQIVND (reference sequence). V was cut by 3 bases and J by 8 bases, with 23 bases left in between. The CDR3 spells CASSMRWPGEVTDIQYF. The CDR3, as DNA: TGTGCCAGTAGTATGAGGTGGCCCGGCGAGGTTACGGACATTCAGTACTTC.

The chain combines TRBV7-3 with TRBJ1-1; TRBD1 agrees at 8 bases. Germline CDR1 is SGHTA and CDR2 is FQGTGA. CDR3 length: 14 amino acids. The ends lost 5 bases at V and 5 bases at J; junction bases unmatched: 7. The CDR3 spells CASSLQGGRTEAFF. CDR3 bases: TGTGCCAGCAGCCTACAGGGGGGAAGGACTGAAGCTTTCTTT.

V and J are TRBV6-5 and TRBJ1-2; TRBD1 aligns across 8 bases. CDR3 length: 14 residues. The germline CDR1 and CDR2 sequences are MNHEY and SVGAGI. J lost 0 bases, V lost 6 bases, and 3 bases had no gene match. CDR3 amino acids: CASRWTGTNYGYTF. The CDR3 bases are TGTGCCAGCAGATGGACAGGGACTAACTATGGCTACACCTTC.

The V gene is TRBV10-3, the J gene TRBJ2-3; TRBD2 matches 9 bases. The germline V gene has CDR1 ENHRY and CDR2 SYGVKD. The CDR3 runs to 15 residues. The V segment lost 3 bases and the J segment 5 bases; nucleotides outside the gene matches: 6. This chain's CDR3 is CAISDRGGVVDTQYF. CDR3 DNA sequence: TGTGCCATCAGTGACCGCGGGGGGGTTGTAGATACGCAGTATTTT.

V and J are TRBV3-1 (or the pseudogene TRBV3-2) and TRBJ2-1, with TRBD2 matching over 8 bases. Germline V gene lookup returns CDR1 LGHDT and CDR2 YNNKEL (reference sequence). J was trimmed by 2 bases and V by 0 bases; bases with no gene match: 3. CDR3 length equals 16 residues. The chain's CDR3 is CASSQDGLAPYNEQFF. CDR3 sequence (DNA): TGTGCCAGCAGCCAAGATGGACTAGCTCCCTACAATGAGCAGTTCTTC.

This clone has just a few counts. The rearrangement uses TRBV30 and TRBJ1-1; no definite D call. V was pared by 4 bases and J by 6 bases, with 12 bases between. The CDR3 runs 12 residues. Germline V CDR1 and CDR2: GTSNPN, SVGIG (reference sequence). CDR3 protein: CAWTRVGSEAFF. The CDR3 DNA sequence: TGTGCCTGGACCCGAGTGGGCTCTGAAGCTTTCTTT.

The chain links TRBV5-4 to TRBJ2-7, with TRBD2 matching 8 bases. The length of the CDR3 is 14 residues. The V gene's germline CDR1 is SGHNT and CDR2 YYREEE (reference sequence). V was pared by 4 bases and J by 6 bases, with 9 bases of the junction left unmatched. DNA of the CDR3: TGTGCCAGCAGCCCGCTACTAGCGGCCGCCGAGCAGTACTTC. This encodes CASSPLLAAAEQYF.

The chain has TRBV24-1 and TRBJ2-5; 9 bases are a match to TRBD1. Germline lookup yields CDR1 KGHDR and CDR2 SFDVKD. Trimming took 4 bases from V and 3 from J; bases not matched to a gene: 8. This CDR3 comprises 16 residues. The CDR3 protein is CATSERLGTGKETQYF. In DNA form, the CDR3 reads TGTGCCACCAGTGAAAGGTTAGGGACAGGGAAAGAGACCCAGTACTTC.

The J gene is TRBJ2-1, the V gene TRBV29-1; TRBD1 agrees at 11 bases. The CDR3 contains 16 residues. V lost 4 bases, J lost 4 bases, and 9 bases stayed unmatched. Germline CDR1 reads SQVTM; CDR2 reads ANQGSEA. This CDR3 reads CSVGGMGDRGYNEQFF. The CDR3 DNA reads TGCAGCGTTGGCGGGATGGGGGACAGGGGGTACAATGAGCAGTTCTTC.